This T cell receptor beta chain is from a study of T cell repertoires in ileal Crohn's disease. For the study at large: From the surgical specimen's inflamed ileum, biopsies were taken as M0. Findings of the study overall: Clonality above 26.8% at surgery always came with endoscopic recurrence. Compared with CD4 T cells, sorted CD8 cells carried more expanded clones.

Time point given: inflamed ileum from the surgical specimen. This CDR3 is 15 amino acids long. CDR1 is SNHLY, CDR2 FYNNEI, per germline. The germline V and J ends were trimmed by 6 bases and 6 bases, with 20 bases remaining between them. Of note for this clone: The antigen remains unidentified.

The table came from immunoSEQ multiplex PCR; TCRdb's copy has only in-frame clones and leaves some out. This sample has around 11,000 clones; around 86% occur once, and the top ten carry over 7.5%. The rearrangement uses TRBV2 and TRBJ1-1; TRBD1 is a possible D gene (6 bases). The TCR sequence derives from an adult with Crohn's disease. Sequencing was carried out using ileal tissue. This CDR3 is CASSAQGQGLAEAFF. CDR3 bases: TGTGCCAGCAGCGCCCAGGGGCAGGGGTTGGCTGAAGCTTTCTTT.